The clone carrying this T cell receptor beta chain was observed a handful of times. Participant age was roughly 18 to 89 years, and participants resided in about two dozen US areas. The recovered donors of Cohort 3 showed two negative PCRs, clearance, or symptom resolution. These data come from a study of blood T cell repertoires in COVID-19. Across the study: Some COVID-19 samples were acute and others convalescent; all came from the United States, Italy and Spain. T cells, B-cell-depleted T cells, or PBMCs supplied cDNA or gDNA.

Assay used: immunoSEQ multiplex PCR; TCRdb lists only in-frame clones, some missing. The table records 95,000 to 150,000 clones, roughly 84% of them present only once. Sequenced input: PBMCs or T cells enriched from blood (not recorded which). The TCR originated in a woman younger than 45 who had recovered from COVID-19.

This chain's CDR3 is CASRLQGANTGELFF. Here the CDR3 DNA reads TGTGCCAGCAGATTACAGGGGGCGAACACCGGGGAGCTGTTTTTT. The chain employs TRBV7-2 and TRBJ2-2; 8 bases map to TRBD1. The CDR3 totals 15 residues. Germline trimming cut 6 bases from V and 0 bases from J; bases unmatched to any gene: 3. The germline gives CDR1 SGHTA, CDR2 FQGNSA.